This T cell receptor beta chain was profiled in a study of OX40 agonist ivuxolimab in advanced cancers. Clones were sequenced by immunoSEQ multiplex PCR, and TCRdb holds only the in-frame ones, with some missing. The table records approximately 92,000 clones, more than 95% of them present only once. The CDR3 contains 13 residues. Germline CDR1 reads SGHTS; CDR2 reads YDEGEE. Trimming removed 1 base at V and 4 bases at J, with 8 bases between. Source: CD4+ or CD8+ T cells sorted from blood, taken in a trial of the OX40 agonist ivuxolimab. The chain links TRBV5-8 to TRBJ1-1, with no clear D. This receptor was obtained from an adult with an advanced solid tumor such as melanoma, head and neck, liver or kidney cancer. In nucleotides, the CDR3 is TGTGCCAGCAGCTTGACGGGATCCACTGAAGCTTTCTTT. This encodes CASSLTGSTEAFF.